These 29 T cell receptor beta chains came from one sample sequenced in a study of CD8+ T cells in alopecia areata. Treatment reported: oral pan-JAK inhibitor, 5-10 mg twice daily. Sequencing used cDNA as its template, made by extracting RNA and reverse transcribing it. Repertoires were generated with immunoSEQ multiplex PCR, while TCRdb's copy carries only in-frame clones and drops some. The data show roughly 280,000 clones, with 60% seen just once and around 0.84% held by the top ten. The sample here was CD4+ T cells sorted from blood, taken around week 54, from a patient treated with tofacitinib. The receptor set was obtained from a human donor with alopecia areata.

In this sample, this clone turned up a few times. The chain is built from TRBV9 and TRBJ2-1; 9 bases are shared with TRBD2. Trimming took 4 bases from V and 1 from J; bases not matched to a gene: 6. The CDR3 totals 16 residues. Germline CDR1 SGDLS, CDR2 YYNGEE. In DNA form, the CDR3 reads TGTGCCAGCAGCTCCAGACTAGCGGCTTCCTACAATGAGCAGTTCTTC. Its translation is CASSSRLAASYNEQFF.

This clone was picked up a small number of times. The chain links TRBV30 to TRBJ2-2, with a weak D call TRBD2 (5 bases). With 2 bases removed from V and 5 bases from J, the gap between germline ends came to 15 bases. The CDR3 is 15 residues long. Looked up from germline, CDR1 is GTSNPN and CDR2 is SVGIG (reference sequence). For the CDR3, the DNA is TGTGCCTGGAGTTCCAGCGGAGATGAAACCGGGGAGCTGTTTTTT. This translates into CAWSSSGDETGELFF.

In this sample, this clone turned up many times. The chain is built from TRBV5-1 and TRBJ1-4; D not resolved. The V gene lost 0 bases and the J gene lost 0 bases, with 9 bases spanning the gap. There are 16 residues in the CDR3. Per the germline V gene, CDR1 is SGHRS and CDR2 is YFSETQ. The CDR3 coding sequence is TGCGCCAGCAGCTTGGGCGGCCATGCAACTAATGAAAAACTGTTTTTT. Protein product: CASSLGGHATNEKLFF.

The J gene is TRBJ1-1, the V gene TRBV25-1; D remains unclear. This CDR3 has 11 residues. Trimming removed 7 bases at V and 0 bases at J, with 3 bases between. Per germline, CDR1 MGHDK and CDR2 SYGVNS. DNA for the CDR3: TGTGCCAGCATTATGAACACTGAAGCTTTCTTT. Translated, it gives CASIMNTEAFF.

The chain carries TRBV7-8 and TRBJ1-1; D ambiguous. Germline assignment: CDR1 SGHVS and CDR2 FQNEAQ. The CDR3 is 17 amino acids. V was cut by 2 bases and J by 0 bases, with 16 bases left in between. The CDR3 protein is CASSLSYSLRMNTEAFF. Here the CDR3 DNA reads TGTGCCAGCAGCTTATCTTACAGTCTCCGGATGAACACTGAAGCTTTCTTT.

The chain couples TRBV5-1 to TRBJ2-7; 9 nucleotides match TRBD1. CDR3 size: 14 residues. From germline, CDR1 is SGHRS and CDR2 YFSETQ. Unmatched junction bases numbered 7, after V lost 4 bases and J lost 5 bases. This CDR3 is CASSQDRGVDEQYF. CDR3 DNA: TGCGCCAGCAGCCAGGACAGGGGTGTCGACGAGCAGTACTTC.

To note about this clone: Other DNA sequences within the sample encode an identical CDR3. The chain combines TRBV2 with TRBJ2-1; no firm D call. Trimming took 5 bases from V and 4 from J, leaving 3 bases between them. Germline V lookup: CDR1 SNHLY, CDR2 FYNNEI. There are 11 residues in the CDR3. CDR3 residues: CASSLYNEQFF. DNA of the CDR3: TGTGCCAGCAGTCTGTACAATGAGCAGTTCTTC.

V usage is TRBV29-1 and J usage is TRBJ1-2; D is uncertain. From germline, CDR1 is SQVTM and CDR2 ANQGSEA. V lost 1 base, J lost 8 bases, and 20 bases lay in between. The CDR3 spans 15 residues. The CDR3 sequence: CSVEAKGERHGGYTF. As DNA, the CDR3 is TGCAGCGTTGAAGCAAAGGGTGAACGGCATGGAGGCTACACCTTC.

The rearrangement uses TRBV30 and TRBJ1-2; D call uncertain. With 4 bases removed from V and 6 bases from J, the gap between germline ends came to 12 bases. Germline values: CDR1 GTSNPN, CDR2 SVGIG (reference sequence). The CDR3 spans 12 residues. CDR3 amino acids: CAWKLHTNGYTF. CDR3 nucleotide sequence: TGTGCCTGGAAATTACACACCAATGGCTACACCTTC. The full variable domain, completed using reference TRBV30 and TRBJ1-2, is SQTIHQWPATLVQPVGSPLSLECTVEGTSNPNLYWYRQAAGRGLQLLFYSVGIGQISSEVPQNLSASRPQDRQFILSSKKLLLSDSGFYLCAWKLHTNGYTFGSGTRLTVV.

The chain combines TRBV5-6 with TRBJ2-7; D not certain. CDR1 is SGHDT, CDR2 YYEEEE, per germline. Trimming removed 3 bases at V and 6 bases at J, with 22 bases between. The CDR3 runs 16 residues. The CDR3 DNA reads as TGTGCCAGCAGCTCCACCATAGTATCACTACTACGCGAGCAGTACTTC. Amino acid sequence: CASSSTIVSLLREQYF.

The genes are TRBV7-2 and TRBJ2-3; 8 bases align to TRBD1. The CDR3 is made up of 14 amino acids. The V and J ends lost 1 base and 3 bases, in that order; junction bases with no gene match: 0. Per the germline V gene, CDR1 is SGHTA and CDR2 is FQGNSA. DNA for the CDR3: TGTGCCAGCAGCTTAGGACAGGGGACAGATACGCAGTATTTT. Its translation is CASSLGQGTDTQYF.

V usage is TRBV30 and J usage is TRBJ2-1; D is perhaps TRBD2 (6 bases). The germline V gene encodes CDR1 GTSNPN and CDR2 SVGIG (reference sequence). This CDR3 is 14 amino acids long. The germline V and J ends were trimmed by 3 bases and 0 bases, with 9 bases remaining between them. CDR3 protein: CAWSGLNSYNEQFF. The CDR3 coding sequence is TGTGCCTGGAGCGGACTAAACTCCTACAATGAGCAGTTCTTC.

This clone came up a few times. The chain carries TRBV9 and TRBJ1-1, with no clear D. The CDR3 runs to 14 residues. Germline values: CDR1 SGDLS, CDR2 YYNGEE. V lost 0 bases, J lost 0 bases, and 6 bases lay in between. The CDR3 coding sequence is TGTGCCAGCAGCGTAGACCCGTTGAACACTGAAGCTTTCTTT. Its translation: CASSVDPLNTEAFF.

V gene TRBV6-6 combines with J gene TRBJ2-7, with D hard to call. Germline-derived CDR1 and CDR2 are MNHNY and SVGAGI (reference sequence). The CDR3 runs to 13 residues. The V gene lost 1 base and the J gene lost 2 bases, with 6 bases spanning the gap. The CDR3 protein is CASSYYGAYEQYF. CDR3 DNA: TGTGCCAGCAGTTACTATGGGGCCTACGAGCAGTACTTC.

This clone showed up just a few times. V and J are TRBV21-1 and TRBJ2-7; no DNA check was done on the table's D call, TRBD1. TRBV21-1 is a pseudogene locus. The CDR3 length is 16 residues. This chain's CDR3 is CASSKASGDVTYEQYF. CDR3 DNA: TGTGCCAGCAGCAAAGCGTCAGGGGATGTGACCTACGAGCAGTACTTC.

The chain uses TRBV2 and TRBJ2-1, with D perhaps TRBD1 (6 bases). Germline loops: CDR1 SNHLY, CDR2 FYNNEI. V gave up 8 bases and J gave up 7 bases, with 12 bases separating them. The CDR3 runs 12 residues. The DNA for the CDR3 is TGTGCCAGCTGGCCAGGGGTGAATGAGCAGTTCTTC. Amino acid sequence: CASWPGVNEQFF.

This chain uses TRBV30 with TRBJ1-4, with D hard to call. CDR3 size: 14 residues. V lost 0 bases, J lost 0 bases, and 5 bases lay in between. Germline CDR1 is GTSNPN and CDR2 is SVGIG (reference sequence). CDR3 sequence: CAWSVLTTNEKLFF. DNA for the CDR3: TGTGCCTGGAGTGTTCTTACAACTAATGAAAAACTGTTTTTT.

Comments on this clone: Other DNA sequences within the sample encode an identical CDR3. The V call is TRBV5-4, the J call TRBJ2-1; D call uncertain. The CDR3 runs to 12 residues. The ends were cut back, 0 bases at V and 9 bases at J, with 7 bases in the middle. Germline V gene lookup returns CDR1 SGHNT and CDR2 YYREEE (reference sequence). The chain's CDR3 is CASSLAVGEQFF. The CDR3, as DNA: TGTGCCAGCAGCTTGGCCGTGGGTGAGCAGTTCTTC. Supplemented by reference TRBV5-4 and TRBJ2-1, the full variable domain reads ETGVTQSPTHLIKTRGQQVTLRCSSQSGHNTVSWYQQALGQGPQFIFQYYREEENGRGNFPPRFSGLQFPNYSSELNVNALELDDSALYLCASSLAVGEQFFGPGTRLTVL.

This chain joins TRBV5-1 and TRBJ2-1; 9 bases are shared with TRBD2. The CDR3 is 16 residues long. V lost 0 bases to trimming and J lost 10 bases; unmatched junction nucleotides: 11. The germline gives CDR1 SGHRS, CDR2 YFSETQ. DNA of the CDR3: TGCGCCAGCAGCTTGGCAACTAGCGGGCTGCTGGGGGAGCAGTTCTTC. It encodes CASSLATSGLLGEQFF.

This clone turned up a few times. This CDR3 reads CASRQGIANEKLFF. The CDR3 region has the DNA TGTGCCAGCAGGCAGGGGATAGCTAATGAAAAACTGTTTTTT. This rearrangement joins TRBV7-9 to TRBJ1-4; perhaps TRBD1 as D (6 bases). The germline gives CDR1 SEHNR, CDR2 FQNEAQ (reference sequence). Trimming took 6 bases from V and 3 from J, leaving 11 bases between them. The CDR3 is 14 amino acids.

The rearrangement uses TRBV2 and TRBJ1-6; 8 bases map to TRBD1. The V and J ends lost 3 bases and 6 bases, in that order; junction bases with no gene match: 7. Germline V gene lookup returns CDR1 SNHLY and CDR2 FYNNEI. The CDR3 sequence is 16 residues long. The DNA for the CDR3 is TGTGCCAGCAGTGAGTTTTTGGGACAGGTTAATTCACCCCTCCACTTT. Its protein is CASSEFLGQVNSPLHF. Full variable domain (missing parts from reference TRBV2 and TRBJ1-6): EPEVTQTPSHQVTQMGQEVILRCVPISNHLYFYWYRQILGQKVEFLVSFYNNEISEKSEIFDDQFSVERPDGSNFTLKIRSTKLEDSAMYFCASSEFLGQVNSPLHFGNGTRLTVT.

This clone has just a few counts. The chain combines TRBV4-2 with TRBJ2-7; TRBD2 aligns across 10 bases. The CDR3 runs to 15 residues. The germline gives CDR1 LGHNA, CDR2 YNFKEQ. Trimming removed 1 base from V and 2 bases from J; junction bases left unmatched: 2. The CDR3 loop is CASSQATSGAYEQYF. For the CDR3, the DNA is TGTGCCAGCAGCCAAGCTACTAGCGGGGCCTACGAGCAGTACTTC.

There are a few counts of this clone. The chain recombines TRBV5-1 with TRBJ1-6; 9 bases are shared with TRBD1. The CDR3 is 16 amino acids. Germline CDR1 is SGHRS and CDR2 is YFSETQ. The V gene end was trimmed by 1 base and the J gene end by 8 bases; junction bases not matched to a gene: 7. The CDR3, as DNA: TGCGCCAGCAGCTTGCTTCCCCGGACAGGGGATTCACCCCTCCACTTT. Its protein is CASSLLPRTGDSPLHF.

J is TRBJ2-5 and V is TRBV2, with 9 bases fitting TRBD2. This CDR3 contains 15 residues. The germline CDR1 and CDR2 sequences are SNHLY and FYNNEI. Losses at the gene ends were 2 bases for V and 5 bases for J; bases not matched to a gene: 6. The CDR3 DNA reads as TGTGCCAGCAGTGAAAGGCGGGGGGGCTCGGAGACCCAGTACTTC. Translated: CASSERRGGSETQYF.

This clone was detected a few times. V is TRBV5-1 and J is TRBJ2-7, with 9 bases lining up with TRBD1. After removal of 8 bases from V and 5 bases from J, the junction contained 8 bases not matched to a gene. CDR1 is SGHRS, CDR2 YFSETQ, per germline. The CDR3 is made up of 13 amino acids. The CDR3 nucleotides are TGCGCCAGTATGGGACAGGGATTAGACGAGCAGTACTTC. The encoded protein is CASMGQGLDEQYF.

This chain connects TRBV2 to TRBJ1-1; the D gene is possibly TRBD1 (6 bases). V lost 0 bases, J lost 4 bases, and 15 bases lay in between. The length of the CDR3 is 16 residues. Germline V CDR1 and CDR2: SNHLY, FYNNEI. The DNA of the CDR3 is TGTGCCAGCAGTGAAGCTGTGGGGGGGGCGAGCACTGAAGCTTTCTTT. Its translation: CASSEAVGGASTEAFF.

In the case of this clone: Other DNA sequences in the same sample also yield this CDR3. This chain joins TRBV30 and TRBJ2-7; D may be TRBD1 (6 bases). Germline CDR1 GTSNPN, CDR2 SVGIG (reference sequence). The CDR3 runs 13 residues. V gave up 3 bases and J gave up 1 base, with 10 bases separating them. The CDR3 bases are TGTGCCTGGAGCCGGGACACATCCTACGAGCAGTACTTC. Encoded protein: CAWSRDTSYEQYF. The variable domain in full, completed from reference TRBV30 and TRBJ2-7, reads SQTIHQWPATLVQPVGSPLSLECTVEGTSNPNLYWYRQAAGRGLQLLFYSVGIGQISSEVPQNLSASRPQDRQFILSSKKLLLSDSGFYLCAWSRDTSYEQYFGPGTRLTVT.

The chain carries TRBV5-6 and TRBJ2-5; D is perhaps TRBD1 (5 bases). In germline, CDR1 is SGHDT, CDR2 YYEEEE. The ends were cut back, 0 bases at V and 5 bases at J, with 14 bases in the middle. CDR3 length: 15 residues. CDR3 sequence (DNA): TGTGCCAGCAGCTTGGGCGGCAGGGTCCGTGAGACCCAGTACTTC. This gives the protein CASSLGGRVRETQYF.

This chain uses TRBV2 with TRBJ1-5; D is uncertain. V gave up 7 bases and J gave up 2 bases, with 9 bases separating them. CDR3 length equals 13 residues. Germline V CDR1 and CDR2: SNHLY, FYNNEI. The CDR3 region is CASTEEGNQPQHF. The CDR3 nucleotides are TGTGCCAGCACGGAAGAGGGCAATCAGCCCCAGCATTTT.